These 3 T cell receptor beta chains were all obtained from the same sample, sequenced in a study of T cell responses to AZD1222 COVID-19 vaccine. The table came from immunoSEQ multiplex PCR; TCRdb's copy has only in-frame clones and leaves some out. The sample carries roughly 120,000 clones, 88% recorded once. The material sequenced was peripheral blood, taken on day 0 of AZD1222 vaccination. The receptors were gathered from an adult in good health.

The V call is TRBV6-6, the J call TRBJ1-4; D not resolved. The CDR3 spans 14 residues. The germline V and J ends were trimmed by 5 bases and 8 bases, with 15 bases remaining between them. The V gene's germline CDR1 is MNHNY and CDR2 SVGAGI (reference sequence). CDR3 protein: CASSDTGMREKLFF. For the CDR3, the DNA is TGTGCCAGCAGTGATACTGGGATGAGGGAAAAACTGTTTTTT.

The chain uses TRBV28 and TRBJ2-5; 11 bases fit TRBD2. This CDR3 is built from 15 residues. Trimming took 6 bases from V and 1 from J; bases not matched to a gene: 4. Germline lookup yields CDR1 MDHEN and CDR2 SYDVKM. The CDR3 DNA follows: TGTGCCAGCAGCTCTAGCGGGGGGTCCCAAGAGACCCAGTACTTC. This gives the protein CASSSSGGSQETQYF.

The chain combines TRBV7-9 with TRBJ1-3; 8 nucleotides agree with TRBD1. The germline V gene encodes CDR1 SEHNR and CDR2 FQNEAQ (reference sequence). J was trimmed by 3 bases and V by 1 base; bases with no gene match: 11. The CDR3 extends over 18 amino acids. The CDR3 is CASSLGTGKGIYGNTIYF. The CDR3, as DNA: TGTGCCAGCAGCTTAGGGACAGGGAAAGGGATTTATGGAAACACCATATATTTT.